This is a list of T cell receptor beta chains from one sample in a study of long-term antiretroviral therapy in people with HIV. TCRdb's table, derived via immunoSEQ multiplex PCR, lists solely in-frame clones and lacks some. The repertoire includes under 30,000 clones, 79% of them detected once, and roughly 11% sits in the top ten. Sample: unsorted PBMCs, taken 2.1 years after starting antiretroviral therapy. All receptors derive from a man aged 25-45 years with HIV. Each CDR3 is given with its conserved first and last residue. The order of the fields is V gene, D gene, J gene, clone size, CDR3 length, CDR3 protein, CDR3 DNA. A D gene is named only where the DNA matches it firmly. Where a row states a size, it is once, few, many or the class of an expanded clone; other rows omit it.

V: TRBV5-4; D: TRBD1; J: TRBJ2-7; size: .; length: 14; CDR3: CASSLPDRAYEQYF; DNA: TGTGCCAGCAGCTTACCCGACAGGGCCTACGAGCAGTACTTC
V: TRBV7-6; D: .; J: TRBJ2-1; size: few; length: 13; CDR3: CASSSGLLNEQFF; DNA: TGTGCCAGCAGCTCGGGACTGCTAAATGAGCAGTTCTTC
V: TRBV9; D: .; J: TRBJ1-3; size: .; length: 14; CDR3: CASSPLGGGNTIYF; DNA: TGTGCCAGCAGCCCCCTGGGGGGTGGAAACACCATATATTTT
V: TRBV5-1; D: TRBD1; J: TRBJ2-2; size: .; length: 16; CDR3: CASSYPDGTGTGELFF; DNA: TGCGCCAGCAGCTATCCGGACGGGACAGGGACCGGGGAGCTGTTTTTT
V: TRBV7-8; D: .; J: TRBJ2-3; size: .; length: 17; CDR3: CASSLIVPREPTNTQYF; DNA: TGTGCCAGCAGCTTAATTGTTCCCAGAGAACCCACGAATACGCAGTATTTT
V: TRBV11-2; D: TRBD1; J: TRBJ2-7; size: .; length: 17; CDR3: CASSLEGRTGKGDEQYF; DNA: TGTGCCAGCAGCTTAGAAGGGAGGACAGGGAAGGGGGACGAGCAGTACTTC
V: TRBV19; D: .; J: TRBJ2-7; size: .; length: 12; CDR3: CASRGPGVEQYF; DNA: TGTGCCAGTAGGGGACCAGGGGTTGAGCAGTACTTC
V: TRBV5-5; D: .; J: TRBJ1-2; size: .; length: 15; CDR3: CASSLSQLLSGGYTF; DNA: TGTGCCAGCAGCTTGTCCCAACTACTCTCTGGTGGCTACACCTTC
V: TRBV28; D: .; J: TRBJ1-6; size: .; length: 14; CDR3: CASRRGQLGSPLHF; DNA: TGTGCCAGCAGGCGGGGTCAGCTTGGGTCACCCCTCCACTTT
V: TRBV19; D: .; J: TRBJ2-6; size: .; length: 18; CDR3: CASSASGALGSGANVLTF; DNA: TGTGCCAGTAGCGCATCCGGGGCGCTGGGCTCTGGGGCCAACGTCCTGACTTTC
V: TRBV5-1; D: TRBD2; J: TRBJ2-5; size: .; length: 15; CDR3: CASSRRGAVQETQYF; DNA: TGCGCCAGCAGCCGGCGGGGGGCTGTCCAAGAGACCCAGTACTTC
V: TRBV30; D: .; J: TRBJ1-3; size: .; length: 13; CDR3: CAWTHSGGNTIYF; DNA: TGTGCCTGGACGCACTCTGGAGGAAACACCATATATTTT
V: TRBV15; D: .; J: TRBJ1-1; size: few; length: 12; CDR3: CATSRDFAEAFF; DNA: TGTGCCACCAGCAGAGATTTCGCTGAAGCTTTCTTT
V: TRBV4-3; D: TRBD2; J: TRBJ2-1; size: .; length: 17; CDR3: CASSQDRRTSGSTEQFF; DNA: TGCGCCAGCAGCCAAGATAGGAGGACTAGCGGGAGTACTGAGCAGTTCTTC
V: TRBV5-4; D: .; J: TRBJ1-2; size: .; length: 14; CDR3: CASSLDRGNYGYTF; DNA: TGTGCCAGCAGCTTGGACAGAGGAAACTATGGCTACACCTTC
V: TRBV21-1; D: .; J: TRBJ1-2; size: .; length: 16; CDR3: CASSSHRGGRDYGYTF; DNA: TGTGCCAGCAGTAGCCACAGGGGCGGTCGGGACTATGGCTACACCTTC
V: TRBV28; D: .; J: TRBJ1-2; size: few; length: 12; CDR3: CASRTWGYGYTF; DNA: TGTGCCAGCAGGACCTGGGGCTATGGCTACACCTTC
V: TRBV6-6; D: .; J: TRBJ2-2; size: .; length: 15; CDR3: CASSAGLGGTGELFF; DNA: TGTGCCAGCAGTGCAGGACTAGGGGGCACCGGGGAGCTGTTTTTT
V: TRBV15; D: .; J: TRBJ1-4; size: .; length: 18; CDR3: CATSYEMVRGLTNEKLFF; DNA: TGTGCCACCAGCTACGAAATGGTCAGGGGCCTAACTAATGAAAAACTGTTTTTT
V: TRBV28; D: .; J: TRBJ2-7; size: few; length: 12; CDR3: CASSLKLREQYF; DNA: TGTGCCAGCAGTTTAAAACTCAGGGAGCAGTACTTC
V: TRBV7-9; D: TRBD1; J: TRBJ1-5; size: .; length: 15; CDR3: CASSMTGEVGQPQHF; DNA: TGTGCCAGCAGCATGACAGGGGAGGTTGGTCAGCCCCAGCATTTT
V: TRBV4-1; D: .; J: TRBJ2-7; size: .; length: 13; CDR3: CASSPTATYEQYF; DNA: TGCGCCAGCAGCCCGACAGCCACCTACGAGCAGTACTTC
V: TRBV28; D: .; J: TRBJ2-5; size: .; length: 12; CDR3: CASSLTGQTQYF; DNA: TGTGCCAGCAGTTTAACAGGGCAGACCCAGTACTTC
V: TRBV7-8; D: .; J: TRBJ1-5; size: .; length: 16; CDR3: CASSLETRRRNQPQHF; DNA: TGTGCCAGCAGCTTAGAGACCCGGCGTCGCAATCAGCCCCAGCATTTT
V: TRBV7-7; D: TRBD1; J: TRBJ2-3; size: .; length: 18; CDR3: CASSLGLGGTGSTDTQYF; DNA: TGTGCCAGCAGCTTAGGTTTAGGGGGGACAGGGTCTACAGATACGCAGTATTTT
V: TRBV6-5; D: .; J: TRBJ2-1; size: .; length: 16; CDR3: CASSYEWGATYNEQFF; DNA: TGTGCCAGCAGTTACGAGTGGGGGGCCACCTACAATGAGCAGTTCTTC
V: TRBV5-1; D: TRBD1; J: TRBJ1-6; size: few; length: 16; CDR3: CASSLGQGALNSPLHF; DNA: TGCGCCAGCAGCTTGGGACAGGGGGCGCTTAATTCACCCCTCCACTTT
V: TRBV2; D: TRBD1; J: TRBJ1-6; size: .; length: 15; CDR3: CASGRDRGYNSPLHF; DNA: TGTGCCAGCGGCCGGGACAGGGGTTATAATTCACCCCTCCACTTT
V: TRBV19; D: .; J: TRBJ1-1; size: .; length: 16; CDR3: CASTIPRVQGNTEAFF; DNA: TGTGCCAGTACCATACCGAGGGTCCAAGGGAACACTGAAGCTTTCTTT
V: TRBV28; D: TRBD1; J: TRBJ1-2; size: few; length: 14; CDR3: CASRPGGGNYGYTF; DNA: TGTGCCAGCAGACCAGGGGGCGGGAACTATGGCTACACCTTC
V: TRBV15; D: .; J: TRBJ2-1; size: .; length: 15; CDR3: CATVPGGEAYNEQFF; DNA: TGTGCCACTGTCCCGGGGGGCGAGGCGTACAATGAGCAGTTCTTC
V: TRBV6-5; D: .; J: TRBJ2-3; size: once; length: 13; CDR3: CASSYGGTDTQYF; DNA: TGTGCCAGCAGTTACGGAGGCACAGATACGCAGTATTTT
V: TRBV10-3; D: TRBD2; J: TRBJ2-3; size: .; length: 14; CDR3: CAISEGLAGDTQYF; DNA: TGTGCCATCAGTGAGGGGCTAGCGGGGGATACGCAGTATTTT
V: TRBV29-1; D: .; J: TRBJ1-1; size: .; length: 12; CDR3: CSVDSQNTEAFF; DNA: TGCAGCGTTGATTCACAAAACACTGAAGCTTTCTTT
V: TRBV5-4; D: .; J: TRBJ1-2; size: .; length: 14; CDR3: CASSPTETNYGYTF; DNA: TGTGCCAGCAGCCCGACAGAAACAAACTATGGCTACACCTTC
V: TRBV4-3; D: TRBD2; J: TRBJ2-3; size: .; length: 15; CDR3: CASSGASGSADTQYF; DNA: TGCGCCAGCAGCGGGGCTAGCGGGAGCGCAGATACGCAGTATTTT
V: TRBV7-8; D: .; J: TRBJ2-7; size: .; length: 13; CDR3: CASSIRGQGWAYF; DNA: TGTGCCAGCAGCATAAGAGGTCAGGGGTGGGCGTACTTC
V: TRBV18; D: TRBD1; J: TRBJ1-5; size: few; length: 14; CDR3: CASSLTGFGQPQHF; DNA: TGTGCCAGCTCGCTGACAGGGTTCGGTCAGCCCCAGCATTTT
V: TRBV7-2; D: TRBD1; J: TRBJ2-1; size: .; length: 12; CDR3: CASSFSTGYQFF; DNA: TGTGCCAGCAGCTTTTCGACAGGGTATCAGTTCTTC
V: TRBV18; D: .; J: TRBJ2-3; size: .; length: 15; CDR3: CASSPWGLDPDTQYF; DNA: TGTGCCAGCTCACCATGGGGGCTAGACCCAGATACGCAGTATTTT
V: TRBV19; D: TRBD2; J: TRBJ2-1; size: once; length: 14; CDR3: CASSKAGGPNEQFF; DNA: TGTGCCAGTAGTAAAGCGGGAGGGCCTAATGAGCAGTTCTTC
V: TRBV27; D: .; J: TRBJ2-7; size: .; length: 13; CDR3: CASSYSPLGEQYF; DNA: TGTGCCAGCAGTTATTCCCCCCTCGGCGAGCAGTACTTC
V: TRBV5-1; D: .; J: TRBJ2-1; size: .; length: 13; CDR3: CASSLRGINEQFF; DNA: TGCGCCAGCAGCTTGCGGGGGATCAATGAGCAGTTCTTC
V: TRBV19; D: .; J: TRBJ2-2; size: .; length: 12; CDR3: CASSHRTGELFF; DNA: TGTGCCAGTAGTCACAGGACCGGGGAGCTGTTTTTT
V: TRBV11-2; D: .; J: TRBJ1-2; size: few; length: 13; CDR3: CASSAQGRRGYTF; DNA: TGTGCCAGCAGCGCACAAGGGAGACGAGGCTACACCTTC
V: TRBV19; D: .; J: TRBJ2-5; size: .; length: 13; CDR3: CASNSGIQETQYF; DNA: TGTGCCAGTAACTCGGGAATTCAAGAGACCCAGTACTTC
V: TRBV6-4; D: .; J: TRBJ1-5; size: .; length: 13; CDR3: CAARDGSNQPQHF; DNA: TGTGCCGCCCGGGACGGTAGCAATCAGCCCCAGCATTTT